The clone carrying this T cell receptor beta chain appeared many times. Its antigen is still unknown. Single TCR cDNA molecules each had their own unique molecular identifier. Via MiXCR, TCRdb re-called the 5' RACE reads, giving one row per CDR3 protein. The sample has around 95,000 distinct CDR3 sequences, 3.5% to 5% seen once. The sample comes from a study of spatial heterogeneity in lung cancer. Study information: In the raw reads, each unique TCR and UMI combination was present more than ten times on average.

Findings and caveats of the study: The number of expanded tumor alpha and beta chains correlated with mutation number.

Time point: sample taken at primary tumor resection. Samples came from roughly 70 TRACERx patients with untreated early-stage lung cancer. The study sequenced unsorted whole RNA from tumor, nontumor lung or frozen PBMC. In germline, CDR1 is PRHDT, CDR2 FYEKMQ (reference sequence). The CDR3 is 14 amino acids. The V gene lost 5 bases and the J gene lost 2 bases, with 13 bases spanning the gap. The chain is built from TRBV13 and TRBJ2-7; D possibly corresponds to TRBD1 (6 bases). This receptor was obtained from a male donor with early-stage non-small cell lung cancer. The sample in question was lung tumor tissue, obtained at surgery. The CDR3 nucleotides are TGTGCCAGCAGCCACAGGGAAACGACCTACGAGCAGTACTTC. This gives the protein CASSHRETTYEQYF.